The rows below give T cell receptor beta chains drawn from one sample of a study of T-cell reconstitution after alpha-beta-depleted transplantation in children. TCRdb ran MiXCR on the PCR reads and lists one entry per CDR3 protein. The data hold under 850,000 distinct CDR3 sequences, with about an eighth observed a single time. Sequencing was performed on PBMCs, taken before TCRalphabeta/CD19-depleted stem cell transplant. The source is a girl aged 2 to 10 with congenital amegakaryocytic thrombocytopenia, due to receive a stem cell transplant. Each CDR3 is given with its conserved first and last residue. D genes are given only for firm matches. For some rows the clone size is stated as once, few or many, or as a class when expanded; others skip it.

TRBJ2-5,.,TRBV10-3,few,CAISERRGETQYF,TGTGCCATCAGTGAACGAAGAGGAGAGACCCAGTACTTC
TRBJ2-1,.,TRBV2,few,CASTPAYEQFF,TGTGCCAGCACGCCGGCCTATGAGCAGTTCTTC
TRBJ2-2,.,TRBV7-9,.,CASSSWDPTGELFF,TGTGCCAGCAGTTCATGGGACCCGACTGGGGAGCTGTTTTTT
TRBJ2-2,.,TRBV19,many,CAIRGDTGELFF,TGTGCCATAAGGGGAGACACCGGGGAGCTGTTTTTT
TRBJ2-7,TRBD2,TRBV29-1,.,CSALAGGFYEQYF,TGCAGCGCATTAGCGGGAGGTTTTTACGAGCAGTACTTC
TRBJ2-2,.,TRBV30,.,CAWSATGVYTGELFF,TGTGCCTGGAGTGCGACAGGAGTGTACACCGGGGAGCTGTTTTTT
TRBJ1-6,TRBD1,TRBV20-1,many,CSARTGTGTRSPLHF,TGCAGTGCCCGGACCGGGACAGGGACACGGTCACCCCTCCACTTT
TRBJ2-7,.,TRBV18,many,CASSPPEGGSEQYF,TGTGCCAGCTCTCCTCCGGAGGGAGGTAGCGAGCAGTACTTC
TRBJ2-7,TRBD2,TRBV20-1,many,CSARPRTSSYEQYF,TGCAGTGCTAGACCTCGGACTAGTAGCTACGAGCAGTACTTC
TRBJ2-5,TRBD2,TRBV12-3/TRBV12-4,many,CASRVTSGTSGQETQYF,TGTGCCAGCAGAGTTACCTCCGGGACTAGCGGCCAAGAGACCCAGTACTTC
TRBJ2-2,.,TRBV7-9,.,CASSLRQTYTGELFF,TGTGCCAGCAGCTTAAGACAGACCTACACCGGGGAGCTGTTTTTT
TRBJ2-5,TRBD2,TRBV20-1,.,CSANSGRAEETQYF,TGCAGTGCTAATAGCGGGAGGGCCGAAGAGACCCAGTACTTC
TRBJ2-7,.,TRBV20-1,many,CSAEGGSGYEQYF,TGCAGTGCAGAGGGGGGGAGTGGTTACGAGCAGTACTTC
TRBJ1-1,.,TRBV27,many,CASSFGGERIARNTEAFF,TGTGCCAGCAGTTTCGGGGGGGAGAGAATTGCCAGGAACACTGAAGCTTTCTTT
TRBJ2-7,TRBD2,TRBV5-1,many,CASSSGGGPSEQYF,TGCGCCAGCAGCTCGGGGGGAGGGCCATCCGAGCAGTACTTC
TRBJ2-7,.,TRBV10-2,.,CAIYTGGMAGVSHEQYF,TGCGCCATCTATACAGGGGGGATGGCGGGAGTCTCCCACGAGCAGTACTTC
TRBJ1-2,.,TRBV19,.,CASGQLYGYTF,TGTGCCAGCGGACAGCTCTATGGCTACACCTTC
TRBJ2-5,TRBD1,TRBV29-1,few,CSVEEAPQGAATQYF,TGCAGCGTTGAAGAGGCCCCGCAGGGGGCTGCGACCCAGTACTTC
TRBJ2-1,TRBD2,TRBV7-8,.,CASSHLAGGRNEQFF,TGTGCCAGCAGCCACCTAGCGGGGGGCCGAAATGAGCAGTTCTTC
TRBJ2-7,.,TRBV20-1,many,CSARPGRNYEQYF,TGCAGTGCTAGGCCCGGTCGGAACTACGAGCAGTACTTC
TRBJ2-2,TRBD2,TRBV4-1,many,CASSQEAGTTVNRELFF,TGCGCCAGCAGCCAAGAAGCTGGGACTACTGTAAATCGGGAGCTGTTTTTT
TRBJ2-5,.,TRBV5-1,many,CASSYIGPKRETQYF,TGCGCCAGCAGCTATATAGGGCCCAAGCGGGAGACCCAGTACTTC
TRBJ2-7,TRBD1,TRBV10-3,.,CAITDDRVTYEQYF,TGTGCCATCACTGATGACAGGGTGACCTACGAGCAGTACTTC
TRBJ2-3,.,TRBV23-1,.,CAQTVVPTDTQYF,TGCGCCCAGACTGTCGTCCCCACAGATACGCAGTATTTT
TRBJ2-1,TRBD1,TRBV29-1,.,CSVDGTGGFNEQFF,TGCAGCGTTGACGGGACAGGGGGGTTCAATGAGCAGTTCTTC
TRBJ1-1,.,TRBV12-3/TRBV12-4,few,CASRPTIGGARGEAFF,TGTGCCAGCAGACCTACAATTGGGGGGGCGAGAGGAGAAGCTTTCTTT
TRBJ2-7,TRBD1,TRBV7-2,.,CASSTGTDLSYEQYF,TGTGCCAGCAGCACCGGGACAGACCTTTCCTACGAGCAGTACTTC
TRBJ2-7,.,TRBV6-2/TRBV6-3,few,CASSPGLSEQYF,TGTGCCAGCAGTCCAGGACTTAGCGAGCAGTACTTC
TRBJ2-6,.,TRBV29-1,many,CSARSGANVLTF,TGCAGCGCCAGATCGGGGGCCAACGTCCTGACTTTC
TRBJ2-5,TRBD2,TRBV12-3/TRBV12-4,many,CASSFGLAGETQYF,TGTGCCAGCAGTTTTGGACTAGCAGGAGAGACCCAGTACTTC
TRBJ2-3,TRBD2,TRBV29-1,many,CSVEEGLAAAVDTQYF,TGCAGCGTTGAAGAGGGACTAGCGGCCGCCGTGGATACGCAGTATTTT
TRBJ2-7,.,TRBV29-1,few,CSVSFGGPDEQYF,TGCAGCGTTTCTTTCGGAGGGCCAGACGAGCAGTACTTC
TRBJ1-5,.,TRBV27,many,CASSLQASGDQPQHF,TGTGCCAGCAGCCTCCAAGCGTCGGGGGATCAGCCCCAGCATTTT
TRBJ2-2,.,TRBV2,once,CASSRNAGGELFF,TGTGCCAGCAGCCGTAATGCGGGCGGGGAGCTGTTTTTT